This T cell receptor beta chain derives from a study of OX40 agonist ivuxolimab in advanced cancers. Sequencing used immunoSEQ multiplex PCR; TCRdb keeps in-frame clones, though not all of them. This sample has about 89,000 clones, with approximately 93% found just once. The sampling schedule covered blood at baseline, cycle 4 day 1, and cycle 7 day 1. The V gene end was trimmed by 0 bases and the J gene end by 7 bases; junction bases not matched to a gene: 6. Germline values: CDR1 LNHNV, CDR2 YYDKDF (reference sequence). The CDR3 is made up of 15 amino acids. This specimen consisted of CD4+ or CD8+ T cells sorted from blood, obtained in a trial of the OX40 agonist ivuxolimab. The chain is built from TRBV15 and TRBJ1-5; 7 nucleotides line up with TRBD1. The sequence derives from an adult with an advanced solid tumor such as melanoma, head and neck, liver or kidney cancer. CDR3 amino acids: CATSREAGGRQPQHF. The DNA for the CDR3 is TGTGCCACCAGCAGAGAAGCAGGGGGTCGGCAGCCCCAGCATTTT.